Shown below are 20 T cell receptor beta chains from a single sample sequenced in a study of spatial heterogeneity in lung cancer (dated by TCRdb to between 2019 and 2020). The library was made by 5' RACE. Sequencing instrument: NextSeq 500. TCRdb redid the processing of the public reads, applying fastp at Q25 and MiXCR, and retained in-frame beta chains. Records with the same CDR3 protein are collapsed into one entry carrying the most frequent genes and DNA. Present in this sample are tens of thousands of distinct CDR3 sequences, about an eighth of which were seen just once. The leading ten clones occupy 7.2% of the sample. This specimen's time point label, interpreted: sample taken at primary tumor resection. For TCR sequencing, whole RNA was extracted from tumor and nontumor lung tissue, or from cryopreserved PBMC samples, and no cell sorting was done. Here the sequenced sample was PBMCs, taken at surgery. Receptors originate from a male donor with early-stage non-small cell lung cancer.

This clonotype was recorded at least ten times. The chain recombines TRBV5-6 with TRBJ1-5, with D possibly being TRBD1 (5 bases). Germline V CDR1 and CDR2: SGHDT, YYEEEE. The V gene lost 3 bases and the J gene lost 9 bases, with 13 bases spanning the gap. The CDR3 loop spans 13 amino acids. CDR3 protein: CASSWNRGGPQHF. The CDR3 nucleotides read TGTGCCAGCAGCTGGAATCGTGGGGGGCCCCAGCATTTT.

Here the CDR3 DNA reads TGTGCCAGCAGTTTTAGACAGGGGTTCTCCTACGAGCAGTACTTC. It specifies CASSFRQGFSYEQYF. This chain uses TRBV27 with TRBJ2-7; 8 bases match TRBD1. In germline, CDR1 is MNHEY, CDR2 SMNVEV (reference sequence). V lost 3 bases, J lost 0 bases, and 4 bases stayed unmatched. The CDR3 is 15 residues long.

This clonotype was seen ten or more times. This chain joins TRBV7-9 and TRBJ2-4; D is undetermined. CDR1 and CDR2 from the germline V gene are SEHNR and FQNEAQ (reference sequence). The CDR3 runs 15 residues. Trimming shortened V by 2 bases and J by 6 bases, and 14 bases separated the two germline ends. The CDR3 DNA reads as TGTGCCAGCAGCTTACCGCGTAGGCTCGGAAACATTCAGTACTTC. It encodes CASSLPRRLGNIQYF.

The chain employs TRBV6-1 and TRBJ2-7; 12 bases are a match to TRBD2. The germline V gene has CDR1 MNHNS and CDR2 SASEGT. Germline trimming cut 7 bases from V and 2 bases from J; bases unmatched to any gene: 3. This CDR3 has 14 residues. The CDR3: CASNRLAGAYEQYF. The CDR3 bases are TGTGCCAGCAATAGACTAGCGGGAGCCTACGAGCAGTACTTC.

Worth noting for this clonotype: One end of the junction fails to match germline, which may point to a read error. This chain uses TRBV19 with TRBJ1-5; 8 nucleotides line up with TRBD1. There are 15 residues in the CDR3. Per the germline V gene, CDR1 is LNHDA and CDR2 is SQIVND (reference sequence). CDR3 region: CASSLDRGRNQPQHF. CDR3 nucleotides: TGTGCCAGTAGTTTAGACAGGGGACGGAATCAGCCCCAGCATTTT.

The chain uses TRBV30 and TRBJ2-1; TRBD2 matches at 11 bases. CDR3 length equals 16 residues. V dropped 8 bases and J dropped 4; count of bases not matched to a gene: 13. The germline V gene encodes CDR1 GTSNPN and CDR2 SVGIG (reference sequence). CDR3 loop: CAGKSLTSGTYNEQFF. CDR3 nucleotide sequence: TGTGCCGGGAAATCGCTGACTAGCGGGACGTACAATGAGCAGTTCTTC.

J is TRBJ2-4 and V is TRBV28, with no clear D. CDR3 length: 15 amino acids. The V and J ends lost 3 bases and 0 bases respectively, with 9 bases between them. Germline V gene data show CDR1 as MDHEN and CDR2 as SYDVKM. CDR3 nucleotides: TGTGCCAGCAGTTTCGAACAGTCAGCCAAAAACATTCAGTACTTC. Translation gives CASSFEQSAKNIQYF.

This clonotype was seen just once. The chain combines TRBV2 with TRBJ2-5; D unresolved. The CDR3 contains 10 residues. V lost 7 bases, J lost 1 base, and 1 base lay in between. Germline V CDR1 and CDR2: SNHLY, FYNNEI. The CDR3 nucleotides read TGTGCCAGCACCCAAGAGACCCAGTACTTC. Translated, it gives CASTQETQYF.

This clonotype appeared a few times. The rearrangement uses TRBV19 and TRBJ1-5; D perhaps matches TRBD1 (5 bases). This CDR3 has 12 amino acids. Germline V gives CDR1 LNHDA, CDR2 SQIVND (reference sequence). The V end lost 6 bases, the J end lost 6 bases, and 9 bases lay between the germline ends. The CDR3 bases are TGTGCCAGTAGCCTGGGGCCTCAGCCCCAGCATTTT. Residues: CASSLGPQPQHF.

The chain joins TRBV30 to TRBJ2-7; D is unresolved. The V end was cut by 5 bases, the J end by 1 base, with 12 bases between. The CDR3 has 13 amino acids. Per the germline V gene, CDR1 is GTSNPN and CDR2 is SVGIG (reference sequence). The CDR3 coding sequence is TGTGCCTGGTCCCAAAGCAGTTCCTACGAGCAGTACTTC. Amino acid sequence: CAWSQSSSYEQYF.

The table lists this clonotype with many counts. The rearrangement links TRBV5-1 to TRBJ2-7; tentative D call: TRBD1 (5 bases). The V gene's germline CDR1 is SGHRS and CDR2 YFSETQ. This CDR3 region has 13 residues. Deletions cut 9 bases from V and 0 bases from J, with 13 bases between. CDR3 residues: CATATASSYEQYF. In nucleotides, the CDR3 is TGCGCCACCGCGACAGCTAGCTCCTACGAGCAGTACTTC.

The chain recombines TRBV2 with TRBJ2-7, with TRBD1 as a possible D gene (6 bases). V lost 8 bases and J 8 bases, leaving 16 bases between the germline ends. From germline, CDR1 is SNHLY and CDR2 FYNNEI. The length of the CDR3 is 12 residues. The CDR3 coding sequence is TGTGCCAGCCGCCCCGACAGGATCAAGCAGTACTTC. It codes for CASRPDRIKQYF.

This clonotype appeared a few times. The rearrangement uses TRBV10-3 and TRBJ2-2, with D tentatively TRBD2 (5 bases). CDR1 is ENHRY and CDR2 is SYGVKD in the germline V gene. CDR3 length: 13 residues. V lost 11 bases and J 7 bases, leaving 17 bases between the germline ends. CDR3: CAVMGNGGGELFF. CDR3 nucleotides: TGTGCCGTCATGGGAAACGGAGGCGGGGAGCTGTTTTTT.

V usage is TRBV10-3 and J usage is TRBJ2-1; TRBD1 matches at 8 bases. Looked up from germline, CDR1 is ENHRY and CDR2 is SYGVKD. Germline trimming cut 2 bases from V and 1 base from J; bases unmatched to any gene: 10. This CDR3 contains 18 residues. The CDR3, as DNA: TGTGCCATCAGTGAGGGACAGGGATTCCGGGGGTCCTACAATGAGCAGTTCTTC. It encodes CAISEGQGFRGSYNEQFF.

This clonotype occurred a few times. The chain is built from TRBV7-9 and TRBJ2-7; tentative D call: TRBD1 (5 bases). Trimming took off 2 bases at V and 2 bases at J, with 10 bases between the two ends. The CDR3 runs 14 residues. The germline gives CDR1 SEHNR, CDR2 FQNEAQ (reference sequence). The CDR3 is CASSLMSGTYEQYF. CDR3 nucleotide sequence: TGTGCCAGCAGCTTAATGTCAGGGACCTACGAGCAGTACTTC.

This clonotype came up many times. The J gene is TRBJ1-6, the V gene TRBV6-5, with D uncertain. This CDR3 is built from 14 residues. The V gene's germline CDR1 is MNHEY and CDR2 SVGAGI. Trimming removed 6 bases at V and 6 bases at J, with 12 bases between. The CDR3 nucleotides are TGTGCCAGCAGGCCGGACGGGTCTAATTCACCCCTCCACTTT. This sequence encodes CASRPDGSNSPLHF.

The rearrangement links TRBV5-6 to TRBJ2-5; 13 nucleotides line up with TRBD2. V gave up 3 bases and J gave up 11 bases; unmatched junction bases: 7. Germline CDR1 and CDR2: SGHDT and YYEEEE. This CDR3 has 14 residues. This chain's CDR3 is CASSSIGLAGEQYF. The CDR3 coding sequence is TGTGCCAGCAGCTCCATTGGACTAGCGGGAGAGCAGTACTTC.

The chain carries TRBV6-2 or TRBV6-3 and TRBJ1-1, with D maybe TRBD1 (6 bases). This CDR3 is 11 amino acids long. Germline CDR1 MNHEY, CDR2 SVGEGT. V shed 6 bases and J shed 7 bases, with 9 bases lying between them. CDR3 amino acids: CASRIQGEAFF. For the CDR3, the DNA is TGTGCCAGCAGGATACAGGGTGAAGCTTTCTTT.

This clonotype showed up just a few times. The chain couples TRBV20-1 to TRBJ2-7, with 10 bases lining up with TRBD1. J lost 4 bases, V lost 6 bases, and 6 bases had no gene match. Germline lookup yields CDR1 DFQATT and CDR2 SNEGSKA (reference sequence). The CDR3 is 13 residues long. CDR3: CSAPTGGQYEQYF. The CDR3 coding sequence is TGCAGTGCACCGACAGGGGGCCAGTACGAGCAGTACTTC.

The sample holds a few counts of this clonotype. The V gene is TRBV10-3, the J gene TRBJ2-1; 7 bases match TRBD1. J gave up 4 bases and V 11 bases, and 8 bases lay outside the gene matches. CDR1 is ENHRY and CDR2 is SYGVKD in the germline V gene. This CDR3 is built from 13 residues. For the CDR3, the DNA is TGTGCCGTCCGGGACAGCCTATACAATGAGCAGTTCTTC. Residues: CAVRDSLYNEQFF.